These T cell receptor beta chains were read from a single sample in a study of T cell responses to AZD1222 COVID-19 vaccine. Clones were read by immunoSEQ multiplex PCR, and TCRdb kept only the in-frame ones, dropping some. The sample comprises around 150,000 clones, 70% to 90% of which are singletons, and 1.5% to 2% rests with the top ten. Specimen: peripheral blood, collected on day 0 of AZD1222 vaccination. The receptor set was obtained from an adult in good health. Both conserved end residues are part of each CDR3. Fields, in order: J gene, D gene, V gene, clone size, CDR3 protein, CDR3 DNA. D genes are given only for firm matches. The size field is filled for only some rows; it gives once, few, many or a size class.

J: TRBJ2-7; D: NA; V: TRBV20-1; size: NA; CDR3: CSAQVGYEQYF; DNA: TGCAGTGCTCAGGTCGGATACGAGCAGTACTTC
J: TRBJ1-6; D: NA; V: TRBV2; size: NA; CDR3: CASSEPGNNSPLHF; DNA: TGTGCCAGCAGTGAACCCGGAAATAATTCACCCCTCCACTTT
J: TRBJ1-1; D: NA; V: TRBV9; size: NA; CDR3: CASSVPVLGSLSTEAFF; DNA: TGTGCCAGCAGCGTACCCGTTTTGGGGTCGCTGAGCACTGAAGCTTTCTTT
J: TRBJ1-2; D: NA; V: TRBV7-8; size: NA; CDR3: CASSLDGGRGSYGYTF; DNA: TGTGCCAGCAGCTTAGATGGGGGTAGGGGTTCCTATGGCTACACCTTC
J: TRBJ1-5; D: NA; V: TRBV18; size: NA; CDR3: CASSPVGKGNQPQHF; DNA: TGTGCCAGCTCACCGGTGGGGAAGGGCAATCAGCCCCAGCATTTT
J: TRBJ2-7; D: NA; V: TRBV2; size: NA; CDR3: CASSNRDPAYEQYF; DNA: TGTGCCAGCAGTAACCGGGACCCAGCCTACGAGCAGTACTTC
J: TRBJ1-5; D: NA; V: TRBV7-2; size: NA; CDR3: CASSFQGNQPQHF; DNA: TGTGCCAGCAGCTTTCAAGGGAATCAGCCCCAGCATTTT
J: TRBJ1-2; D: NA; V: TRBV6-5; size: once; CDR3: CASSSGSANYGYTF; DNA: TGTGCCAGCAGTTCAGGTTCAGCTAACTATGGCTACACCTTC
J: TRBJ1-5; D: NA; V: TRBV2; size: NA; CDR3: CASSEGAGGSNQPQHF; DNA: TGTGCCAGCAGTGAAGGGGCAGGAGGGAGCAATCAGCCCCAGCATTTT
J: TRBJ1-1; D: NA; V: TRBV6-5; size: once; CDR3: CASAVGTNTEAFF; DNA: TGTGCCAGCGCTGTGGGGACTAACACTGAAGCTTTCTTT
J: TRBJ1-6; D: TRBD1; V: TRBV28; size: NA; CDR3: CASSEGTAYNSPLHF; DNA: TGTGCCAGTTCGGAGGGGACAGCTTATAATTCACCCCTCCACTTT
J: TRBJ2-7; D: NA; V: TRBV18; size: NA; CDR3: CASSPSESPYEQYF; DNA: TGTGCCAGCTCACCGTCAGAATCACCCTACGAGCAGTACTTC
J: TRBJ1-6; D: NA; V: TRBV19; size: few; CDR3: CASTRGGSGINSPLHF; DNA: TGTGCCAGTACCAGGGGCGGTTCAGGGATCAATTCACCCCTCCACTTT
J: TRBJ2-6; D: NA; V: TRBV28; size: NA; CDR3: CASSFNQGVNSGANVLTF; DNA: TGTGCCAGCAGTTTTAATCAGGGTGTGAACTCTGGGGCCAACGTCCTGACTTTC
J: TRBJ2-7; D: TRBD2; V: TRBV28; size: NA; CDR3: CASTPPGLAVYEQYF; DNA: TGTGCCAGCACGCCACCGGGACTAGCGGTCTACGAGCAGTACTTC
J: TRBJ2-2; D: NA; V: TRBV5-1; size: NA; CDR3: CASSLGGKNTGELFF; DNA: TGCGCCAGCAGCTTAGGGGGGAAGAACACCGGGGAGCTGTTTTTT
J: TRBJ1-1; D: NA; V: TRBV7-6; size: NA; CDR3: CASSPGPGAGRENTEAFF; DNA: TGTGCCAGCAGCCCGGGTCCTGGGGCGGGTCGCGAGAACACTGAAGCTTTCTTT
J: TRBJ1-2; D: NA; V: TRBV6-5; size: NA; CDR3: CASRAPRAYGYTF; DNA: TGTGCCAGCAGGGCACCACGGGCCTATGGCTACACCTTC
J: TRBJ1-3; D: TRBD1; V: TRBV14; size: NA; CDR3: CASSADRFASGNTIYF; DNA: TGTGCCAGCAGCGCGGACAGGTTCGCCTCTGGAAACACCATATATTTT
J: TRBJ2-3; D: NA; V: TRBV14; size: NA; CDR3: CASSQDPGSDTQYF; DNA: TGTGCCAGCAGCCAAGATCCCGGGTCAGATACGCAGTATTTT
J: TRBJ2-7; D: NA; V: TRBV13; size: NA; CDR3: CASSRESYEQYF; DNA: TGTGCCAGCAGTAGAGAATCCTACGAGCAGTACTTC
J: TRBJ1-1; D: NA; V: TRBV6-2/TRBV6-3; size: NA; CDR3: CASSLRATEAFF; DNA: TGTGCCAGCAGCCTCAGGGCCACTGAAGCTTTCTTT
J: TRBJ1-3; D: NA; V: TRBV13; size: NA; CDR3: CASSFLISLSSGNTIYF; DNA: TGTGCCAGCAGCTTCCTGATCAGCCTGAGCTCTGGAAACACCATATATTTT
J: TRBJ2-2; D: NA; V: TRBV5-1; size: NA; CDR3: CASSTPLTGFTGELFF; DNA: TGCGCCAGCAGCACCCCCTTAACGGGATTCACCGGGGAGCTGTTTTTT
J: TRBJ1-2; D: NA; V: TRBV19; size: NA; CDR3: CASSYSSGRGIGYTF; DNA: TGTGCCAGTAGTTACTCGTCGGGACGGGGCATTGGCTACACCTTC
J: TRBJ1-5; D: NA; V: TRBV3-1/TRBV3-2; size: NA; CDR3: CASSDRGTLNQPQHF; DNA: TGTGCCAGCAGCGACCGCGGGACCCTAAATCAGCCCCAGCATTTT
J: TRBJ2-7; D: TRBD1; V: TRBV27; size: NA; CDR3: CASRTGANEQYF; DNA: TGTGCCAGCCGAACAGGGGCCAACGAGCAGTACTTC
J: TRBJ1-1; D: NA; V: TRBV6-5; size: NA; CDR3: CASSPRLSDTEAFF; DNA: TGTGCCAGCAGTCCCAGGCTATCGGACACTGAAGCTTTCTTT
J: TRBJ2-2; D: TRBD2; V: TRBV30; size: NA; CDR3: CAWTGTSGRVWTGELFF; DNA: TGTGCCTGGACCGGGACTAGCGGGAGGGTATGGACCGGGGAGCTGTTTTTT
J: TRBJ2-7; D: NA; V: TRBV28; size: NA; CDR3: CASRDFVRSREQYF; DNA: TGTGCCAGCAGGGACTTTGTAAGGTCGAGAGAGCAGTACTTC
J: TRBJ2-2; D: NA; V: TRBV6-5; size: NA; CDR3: CASRQGSNTGELFF; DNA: TGTGCCAGCAGGCAGGGGTCAAACACCGGGGAGCTGTTTTTT
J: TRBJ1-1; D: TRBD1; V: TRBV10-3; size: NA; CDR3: CATGSGTDYLGTEAFF; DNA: TGTGCCACAGGATCCGGGACAGACTACCTGGGCACTGAAGCTTTCTTT
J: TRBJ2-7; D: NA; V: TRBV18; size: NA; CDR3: CASSRQSDYEQYF; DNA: TGTGCCAGCTCCCGACAGTCAGACTACGAGCAGTACTTC
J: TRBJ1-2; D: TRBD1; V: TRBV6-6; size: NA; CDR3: CASSTTQGRQGYGYTF; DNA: TGTGCCAGCAGTACGACGCAGGGCAGACAGGGCTATGGCTACACCTTC
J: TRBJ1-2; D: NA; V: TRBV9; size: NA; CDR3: CASSEGGADYGYTF; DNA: TGTGCCAGCAGCGAGGGGGGCGCGGACTATGGCTACACCTTC
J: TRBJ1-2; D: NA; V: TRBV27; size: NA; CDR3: CASSSRNYGYTF; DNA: TGTGCCAGCAGTTCACGAAACTATGGCTACACCTTC
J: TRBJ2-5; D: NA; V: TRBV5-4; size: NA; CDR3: CASSLAPVGETQYF; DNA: TGTGCCAGCAGCTTGGCCCCTGTAGGGGAGACCCAGTACTTC
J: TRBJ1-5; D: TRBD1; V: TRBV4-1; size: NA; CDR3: CASSQDSDRGFQPQHF; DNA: TGCGCCAGCAGCCAAGATTCGGACAGGGGCTTTCAGCCCCAGCATTTT
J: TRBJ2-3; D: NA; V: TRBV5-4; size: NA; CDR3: CASSLTGVDTQYF; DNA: TGTGCCAGCAGCTTAACAGGAGTCGATACGCAGTATTTT
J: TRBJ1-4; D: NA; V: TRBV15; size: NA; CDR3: CATSRQTSTNEKLFF; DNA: TGTGCCACCAGCAGACAGACCTCAACTAATGAAAAACTGTTTTTT